This T cell receptor beta chain was sequenced during a study of control samples from healthy donors and cancer patients. The repertoire was sequenced with immunoSEQ multiplex PCR; TCRdb's copy has only in-frame clones and lacks some. The sample has about 140,000 clones, approximately 94% seen once. Germline values: CDR1 MNHEY, CDR2 SMNVEV (reference sequence). V shed 5 bases and J shed 10 bases, with 21 bases lying between them. This CDR3 is 16 amino acids long. This sequence was found in a man aged 35 to 55 in good health. The chain uses TRBV27 and TRBJ1-6; D gene ambiguous. The sample was blood. The chain's CDR3 is CASSKPGVPKGSPLHF. The DNA of the CDR3 is TGTGCCAGCAGTAAACCGGGAGTCCCGAAAGGCTCACCCCTCCACTTT.